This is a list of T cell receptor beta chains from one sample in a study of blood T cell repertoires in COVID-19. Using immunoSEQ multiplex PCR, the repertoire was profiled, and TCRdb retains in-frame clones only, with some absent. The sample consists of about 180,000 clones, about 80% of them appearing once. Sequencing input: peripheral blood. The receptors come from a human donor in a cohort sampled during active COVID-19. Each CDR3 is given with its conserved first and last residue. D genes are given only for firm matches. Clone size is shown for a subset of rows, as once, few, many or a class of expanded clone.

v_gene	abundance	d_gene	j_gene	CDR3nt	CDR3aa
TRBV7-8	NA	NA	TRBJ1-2	TGTGCCAGCAGCTTAGCGCTGGCTTCCAACTATGGCTACACCTTC	CASSLALASNYGYTF
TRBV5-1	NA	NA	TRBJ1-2	TGCGCCAGCAGCTTGGCCGGGGTCAGCTATGGCTACACCTTC	CASSLAGVSYGYTF
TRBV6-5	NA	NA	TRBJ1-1	TGTGCCAGCACCGAGTCCGGGACATTTGAAGCTTTCTTT	CASTESGTFEAFF
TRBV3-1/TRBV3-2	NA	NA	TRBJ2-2	TGTGCCAGCAGCCAAGTCATCAACACCGGGGAGCTGTTTTTT	CASSQVINTGELFF
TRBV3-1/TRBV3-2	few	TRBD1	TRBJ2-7	TGTGCCAGCAGCCCCGGGACAGGGTACGAGCAGTACTTC	CASSPGTGYEQYF
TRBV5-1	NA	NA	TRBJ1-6	TGCGCCAGCACCTTAGGGGGATGGAATTCACCCCTCCACTTT	CASTLGGWNSPLHF
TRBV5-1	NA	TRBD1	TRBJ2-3	TGCGCCAGCAGGGGCACAGGGGGGACAGATACGCAGTATTTT	CASRGTGGTDTQYF
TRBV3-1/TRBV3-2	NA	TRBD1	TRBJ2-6	TGTGCCAGCAGCCAATGGTCGGGGACAGGGGGGTTAGCTGGGGCCAACGTCCTGACTTTC	CASSQWSGTGGLAGANVLTF
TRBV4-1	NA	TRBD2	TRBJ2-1	TGCGCCAGCAGCCAGGTCGGGACTAGGCATTTCTTC	CASSQVGTRHFF
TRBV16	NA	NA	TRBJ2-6	TGTGCCAGCAGCCCCCCTAGGGGGTTAAGCTCTGGGGCCAACGTCCTGACTTTC	CASSPPRGLSSGANVLTF
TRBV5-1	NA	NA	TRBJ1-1	TGCGCCAGCAGCTTGGAGGCAGGGAGGGACACTGAAGCTTTCTTT	CASSLEAGRDTEAFF
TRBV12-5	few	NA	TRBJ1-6	TGTGCTAGTGCCCGGGGGGCAAATTCACCCCTCCACTTT	CASARGANSPLHF
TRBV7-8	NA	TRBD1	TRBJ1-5	TGTGCCAGCAGCTTATACACCCTAACAGGGGTCCTTGATCAGCCCCAGCATTTT	CASSLYTLTGVLDQPQHF
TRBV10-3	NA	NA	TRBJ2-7	TGTGCCATCAGTGAGGAGGGACTGAGCTCCTACGAGCAGTACTTC	CAISEEGLSSYEQYF
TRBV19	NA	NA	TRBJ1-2	TGTGCCAGCAGTACTGCAGGTACCTCCTTCTATGGCTACACCTTC	CASSTAGTSFYGYTF
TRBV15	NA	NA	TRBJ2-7	TGTGCCACCAGCACCTTGGGGCCCTCCTCGGAGCAGTACTTC	CATSTLGPSSEQYF
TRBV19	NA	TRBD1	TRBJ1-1	TGTGCCAGTAGTATAACTGGGACAGGGGTACTTGAAGCTTTCTTT	CASSITGTGVLEAFF
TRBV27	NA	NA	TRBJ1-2	TGTGCCAGCAGTTCGAGGCCTACGGGATACGGCTACACCTTC	CASSSRPTGYGYTF
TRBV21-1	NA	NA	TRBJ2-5	TGTGCCAGCAGCAAAGCTCACAGGGGTAGACAAGAGACCCAGTACTTC	CASSKAHRGRQETQYF
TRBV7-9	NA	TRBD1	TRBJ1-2	TGTGCCAGCAGCACCCATACAGGGGGCTCCTATGGCTACACCTTC	CASSTHTGGSYGYTF
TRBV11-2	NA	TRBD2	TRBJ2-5	TGTGCCAGCAGCTTAGAGGGGACTAGCGGGGGAGAGACCCAGTACTTC	CASSLEGTSGGETQYF
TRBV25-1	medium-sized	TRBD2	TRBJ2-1	TGTGCCAGCAGTGCTACGGGGGGGGCGAATGAGCAGTTCTTC	CASSATGGANEQFF
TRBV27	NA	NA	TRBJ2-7	TGTGCCAGCAGTTTAAGCGGTGCCACCTACGAGCAGTACTTC	CASSLSGATYEQYF
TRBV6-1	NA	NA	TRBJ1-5	TGTGCCAGCAGTGAACAGGTGAATCAGCCCCAGCATTTT	CASSEQVNQPQHF
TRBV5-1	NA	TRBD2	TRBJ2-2	TGCGCCAGCAGCGAACTAGCGGGGGAAGACACCGGGGAGCTGTTTTTT	CASSELAGEDTGELFF
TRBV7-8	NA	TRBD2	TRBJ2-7	TGTGCCAGCAGCTTAGGTTCCCCTAGCGGGGTATACGAGCAGTACTTC	CASSLGSPSGVYEQYF
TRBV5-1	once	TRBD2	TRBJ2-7	TGCGCCAGCAGCTCGGGACTAGCGGGCACCTACGAGCAGTACTTC	CASSSGLAGTYEQYF
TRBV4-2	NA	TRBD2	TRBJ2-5	TGTGCCAGCAGCCCCGAGACTAGCGGAGAAGAGACCCAGTACTTC	CASSPETSGEETQYF
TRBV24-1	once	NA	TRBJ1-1	TGTGCCACCAGTGACCCGACAGGTCGGGCTTTCTTT	CATSDPTGRAFF
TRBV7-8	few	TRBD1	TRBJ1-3	TGTGCCAGCAGCTCTCGGGACAGGGTTGGAAACACCATATATTTT	CASSSRDRVGNTIYF
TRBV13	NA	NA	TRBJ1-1	TGTGCCAGCAGCGAGCGACTCAGGAACACTGAAGCTTTCTTT	CASSERLRNTEAFF
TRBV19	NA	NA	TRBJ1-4	TGTGCCAGTAGTCTCAGGATTAATGAAAAACTGTTTTTT	CASSLRINEKLFF
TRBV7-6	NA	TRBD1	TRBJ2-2	TGTGCCAGCAGCTTAGCCGGGACAGGGGACACCGGGGAGCTGTTTTTT	CASSLAGTGDTGELFF
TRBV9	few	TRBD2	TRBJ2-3	TGTGCCAGCAGCGGCGGGGGTCCCGTCACAGATACGCAGTATTTT	CASSGGGPVTDTQYF
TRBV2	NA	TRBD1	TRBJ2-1	TGTGCCAGCAGCCTCGACAGGGTCTATGAGCAGTTCTTC	CASSLDRVYEQFF
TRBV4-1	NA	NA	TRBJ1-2	TGCGCCAGCAGCCGCCCGGGAGCAGGGCGTGGCTACACCTTC	CASSRPGAGRGYTF
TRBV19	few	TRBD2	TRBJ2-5	TGTGCCAGTCGTCCAGCGGGGGCTTTAAGGGAGACCCAGTACTTC	CASRPAGALRETQYF
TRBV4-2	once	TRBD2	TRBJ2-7	TGTGCCAGCAGCACCCGACTAGCGGGGGGGAGCGAGCAGTACTTC	CASSTRLAGGSEQYF
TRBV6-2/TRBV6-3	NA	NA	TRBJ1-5	TGTGCCAGCAGTTATTTAGGGCGGGAGCCCCAGCATTTT	CASSYLGREPQHF
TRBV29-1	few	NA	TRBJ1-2	TGCAGCGTTTGGGTAGGGGCCTATGGCTACACCTTC	CSVWVGAYGYTF
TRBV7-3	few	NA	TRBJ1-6	TGTGCCAGCAGCATCGGACAGAGCTCACCCCTCCACTTT	CASSIGQSSPLHF
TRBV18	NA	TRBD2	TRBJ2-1	TGTGCCAGCGCGGCTAGCGGGGGGCCTTACAATGAGCAGTTCTTC	CASAASGGPYNEQFF
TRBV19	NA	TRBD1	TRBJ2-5	TGTGCCAGTAGTCACCCTGGGACAGGGCGGGAGACCCAGTACTTC	CASSHPGTGRETQYF
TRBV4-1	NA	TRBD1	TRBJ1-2	TGCGCCAGCAGCCATTCACAGGGGGCTTCTAACTATGGCTACACCTTC	CASSHSQGASNYGYTF
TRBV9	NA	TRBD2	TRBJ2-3	TGTGCCAGCAGCTCTAGCGGGGGGGTATTGGGAGATACGCAGTATTTT	CASSSSGGVLGDTQYF
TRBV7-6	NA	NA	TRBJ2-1	TGTGCCAGCAGCCAACTACTAGTATCCTACAATGAGCAGTTCTTC	CASSQLLVSYNEQFF
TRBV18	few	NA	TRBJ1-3	TGTGCCAGCTCACCGAACAGGTTATCTGGAAACACCATATATTTT	CASSPNRLSGNTIYF
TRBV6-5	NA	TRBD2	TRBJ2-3	TGTGCCAGCAGTTACTCTCGGGGGGGCACAGATACGCAGTATTTT	CASSYSRGGTDTQYF